The source of this T cell receptor beta chain is a study of PD-L1 blockade in urothelial cancer. General study points: Durable-benefit cases showed more tumor-associated blood clone expansion at 3 weeks.

The V segment lost 5 bases and the J segment 3 bases; nucleotides outside the gene matches: 7. Germline V gene lookup returns CDR1 SGHTA and CDR2 FQGNSA. The CDR3 has 14 residues. In each PCR, synthetic TCR analog templates were spiked in. Measured with immunoSEQ multiplex PCR; TCRdb has only the in-frame clones, and not every one. The table has more than 30,000 clones, 84% seen once; the top ten hold roughly 29%. With respect to this clone: The target antigen is unknown.

The chain combines TRBV7-2 with TRBJ2-7, with TRBD1 identical over 7 bases. The TCR sequence derives from a man aged 55 to 70 with urothelial cancer. Material: PBMCs, obtained around atezolizumab (anti-PD-L1) treatment. CDR3 nucleotides: TGTGCCAGCAGCCCTTGGGACAGTATCTACGAGCAGTACTTC. It codes for CASSPWDSIYEQYF.